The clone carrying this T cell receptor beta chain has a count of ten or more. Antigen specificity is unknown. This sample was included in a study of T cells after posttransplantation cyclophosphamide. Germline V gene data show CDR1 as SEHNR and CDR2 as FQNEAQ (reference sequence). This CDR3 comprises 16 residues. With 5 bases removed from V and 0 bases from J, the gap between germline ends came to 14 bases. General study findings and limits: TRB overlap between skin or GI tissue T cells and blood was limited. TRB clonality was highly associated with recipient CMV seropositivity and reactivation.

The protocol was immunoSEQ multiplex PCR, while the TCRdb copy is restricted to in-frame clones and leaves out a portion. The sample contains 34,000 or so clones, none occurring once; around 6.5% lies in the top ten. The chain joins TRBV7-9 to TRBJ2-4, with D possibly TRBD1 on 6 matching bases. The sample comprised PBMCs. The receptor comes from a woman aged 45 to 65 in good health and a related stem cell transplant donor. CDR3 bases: TGTGCCAGCAGCGAAGGGACAACACTAGCCAAAAACATTCAGTACTTC. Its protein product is CASSEGTTLAKNIQYF. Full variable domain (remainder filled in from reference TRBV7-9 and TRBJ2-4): DTGVSQNPRHKITKRGQNVTFRCDPISEHNRLYWYRQTLGQGPEFLTYFQNEAQLEKSRLLSDRFSAERPKGSFSTLEIQRTEQGDSAMYLCASSEGTTLAKNIQYFGAGTRLSVL.